The T cell receptor (beta chain) described here comes from a study of Graves' ophthalmopathy and Graves' hyperthyroidism. This CDR3 is built from 14 residues. The ends were cut back, 4 bases at V and 5 bases at J, with 15 bases in the middle. CDR1 is SGHRS, CDR2 YFSETQ, per germline. In its sample, this clonotype was seen many times. Amplification of TCR beta CDR3 regions used RNA transcripts. First-round RT-PCR employed HTBI primers, with a second-round multiplex PCR after it. MiXCR was run by TCRdb on the multiplex PCR reads, yielding one entry per CDR3 protein. The data show 300,000 to 400,000 distinct CDR3 sequences, with about a sixth seen just once and about 12% held by the top ten.

The clonotype originates from an adult man with Graves' ophthalmopathy. The J gene is TRBJ1-1, the V gene TRBV5-1; a possible D gene is TRBD1 (5 bases). What was sequenced was peripheral blood. CDR3 amino acids: CASSPTRTRTEAFF. The DNA for the CDR3 is TGCGCCAGCAGCCCTACGAGGACAAGGACTGAAGCTTTCTTT. The full variable domain, rest sourced from reference TRBV5-1 and TRBJ1-1, is KAGVTQTPRYLIKTRGQQVTLSCSPISGHRSVSWYQQTPGQGLQFLFEYFSETQRNKGNFPGRFSGRQFSNSRSEMNVSTLELGDSALYLCASSPTRTRTEAFFGQGTRLTVV.